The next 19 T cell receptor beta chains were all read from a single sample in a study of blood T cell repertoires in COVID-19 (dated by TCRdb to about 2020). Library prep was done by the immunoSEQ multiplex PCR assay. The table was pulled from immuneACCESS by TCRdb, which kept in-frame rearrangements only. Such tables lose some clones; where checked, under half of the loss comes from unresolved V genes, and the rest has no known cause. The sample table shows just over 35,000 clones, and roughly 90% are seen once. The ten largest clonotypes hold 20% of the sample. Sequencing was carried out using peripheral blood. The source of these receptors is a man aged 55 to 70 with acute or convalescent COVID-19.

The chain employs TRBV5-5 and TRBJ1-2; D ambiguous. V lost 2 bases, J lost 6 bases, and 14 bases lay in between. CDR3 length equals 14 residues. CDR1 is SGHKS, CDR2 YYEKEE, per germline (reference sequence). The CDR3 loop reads CASSFAEGKNGYTF. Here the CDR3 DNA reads TGTGCCAGCAGCTTTGCGGAAGGCAAAAATGGCTACACCTTC.

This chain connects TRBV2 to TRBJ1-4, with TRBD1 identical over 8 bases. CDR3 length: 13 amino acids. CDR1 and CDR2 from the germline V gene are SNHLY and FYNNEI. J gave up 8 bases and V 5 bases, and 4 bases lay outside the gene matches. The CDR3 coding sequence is TGTGCCAGCAGTTTCAGGACAGGGGAAAAACTGTTTTTT. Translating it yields CASSFRTGEKLFF.

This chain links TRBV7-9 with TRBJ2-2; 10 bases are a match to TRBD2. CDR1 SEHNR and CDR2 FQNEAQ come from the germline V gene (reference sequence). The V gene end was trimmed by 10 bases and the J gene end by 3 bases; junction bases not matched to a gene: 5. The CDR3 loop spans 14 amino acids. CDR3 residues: CATVGLADTGELFF. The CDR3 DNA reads TGTGCCACCGTCGGACTAGCGGACACCGGGGAGCTGTTTTTT.

The CDR3 region is CASTTQYTDTQYF. DNA of the CDR3: TGTGCCAGCACGACTCAATACACAGATACGCAGTATTTT. V usage is TRBV5-4 and J usage is TRBJ2-3; no reliable D call. Germline V gene data show CDR1 as SGHNT and CDR2 as YYREEE (reference sequence). The CDR3 spans 13 residues. V dropped 6 bases and J dropped 2 bases, with 10 bases sitting between them.

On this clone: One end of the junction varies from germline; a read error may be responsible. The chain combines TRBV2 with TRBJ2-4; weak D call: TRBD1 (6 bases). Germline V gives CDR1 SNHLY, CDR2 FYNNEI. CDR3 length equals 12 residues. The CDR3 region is CASSQTGTPKDF. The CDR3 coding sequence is TGTGCCAGCAGCCAAACCGGGACACCAAAGGACTTC.

The CDR3 protein is CATSRFTGDPYF. The CDR3 nucleotides read TGTGCCACCAGCAGATTCACAGGGGATCCGTACTTC. The rearrangement uses TRBV15 and TRBJ2-7; 7 positions agree with TRBD1. Trimming at V came to 2 bases and at J to 12 bases, leaving 7 bases not matched to a gene. The CDR3 sequence is 12 residues long. Germline V gives CDR1 LNHNV, CDR2 YYDKDF (reference sequence).

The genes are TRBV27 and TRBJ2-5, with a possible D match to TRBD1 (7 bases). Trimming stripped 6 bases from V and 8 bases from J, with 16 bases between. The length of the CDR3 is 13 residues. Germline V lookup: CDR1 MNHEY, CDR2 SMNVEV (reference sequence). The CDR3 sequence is CASRTGVGGTQYF. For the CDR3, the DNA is TGTGCCAGCAGAACAGGGGTGGGGGGAACCCAGTACTTC.

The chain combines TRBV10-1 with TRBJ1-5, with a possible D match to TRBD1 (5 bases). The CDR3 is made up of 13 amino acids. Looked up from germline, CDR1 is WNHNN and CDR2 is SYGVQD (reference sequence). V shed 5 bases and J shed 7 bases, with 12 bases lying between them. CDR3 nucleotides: TGCGCCAGCAGTACAGGTTCCGGACAGCCCCAGCATTTT. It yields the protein CASSTGSGQPQHF.

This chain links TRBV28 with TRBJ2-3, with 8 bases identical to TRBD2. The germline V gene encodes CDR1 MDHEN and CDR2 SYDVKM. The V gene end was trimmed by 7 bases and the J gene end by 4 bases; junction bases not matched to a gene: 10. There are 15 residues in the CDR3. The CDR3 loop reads CASTPDTAGADTQYF. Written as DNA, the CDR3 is TGTGCCAGCACCCCGGACACAGCGGGAGCAGATACGCAGTATTTT. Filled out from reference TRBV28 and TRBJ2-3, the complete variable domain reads DVKVTQSSRYLVKRTGEKVFLECVQDMDHENMFWYRQDPGLGLRLIYFSYDVKMKEKGDIPEGYSVSREKKERFSLILESASTNQTSMYLCASTPDTAGADTQYFGPGTRLTVL.

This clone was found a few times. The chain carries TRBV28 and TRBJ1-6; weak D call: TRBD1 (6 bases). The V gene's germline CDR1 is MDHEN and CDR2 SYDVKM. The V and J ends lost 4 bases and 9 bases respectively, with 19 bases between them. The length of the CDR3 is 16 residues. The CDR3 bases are TGTGCCAGCAGTTCTCCTCCAGGGGCTCGATTTTCACCCCTCCACTTT. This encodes CASSSPPGARFSPLHF.

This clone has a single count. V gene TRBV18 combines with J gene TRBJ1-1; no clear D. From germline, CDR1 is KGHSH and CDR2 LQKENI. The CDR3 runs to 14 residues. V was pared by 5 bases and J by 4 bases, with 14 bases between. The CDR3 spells CASSNEGVGTEAFF. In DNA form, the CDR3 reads TGTGCCAGCTCAAACGAGGGAGTAGGCACTGAAGCTTTCTTT.

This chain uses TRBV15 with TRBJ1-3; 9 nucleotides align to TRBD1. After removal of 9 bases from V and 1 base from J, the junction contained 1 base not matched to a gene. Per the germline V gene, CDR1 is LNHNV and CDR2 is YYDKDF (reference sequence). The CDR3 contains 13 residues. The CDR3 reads CATGQGSGNTIYF. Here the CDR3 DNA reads TGTGCCACGGGACAGGGATCTGGAAACACCATATATTTT.

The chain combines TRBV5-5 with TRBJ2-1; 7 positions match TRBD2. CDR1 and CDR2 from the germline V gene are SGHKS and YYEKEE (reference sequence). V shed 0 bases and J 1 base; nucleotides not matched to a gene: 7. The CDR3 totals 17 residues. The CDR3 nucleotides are TGTGCCAGCAGCTTGGTACCTAGCGGACCATCCTACAATGAGCAGTTCTTC. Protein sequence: CASSLVPSGPSYNEQFF.

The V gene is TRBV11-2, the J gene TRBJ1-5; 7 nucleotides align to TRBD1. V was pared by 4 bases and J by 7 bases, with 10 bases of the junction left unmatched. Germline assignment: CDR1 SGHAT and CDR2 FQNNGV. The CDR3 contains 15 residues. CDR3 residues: CASSSRGDRAQPQHF. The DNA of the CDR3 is TGTGCCAGCAGCTCGAGGGGCGACAGGGCCCAGCCCCAGCATTTT.

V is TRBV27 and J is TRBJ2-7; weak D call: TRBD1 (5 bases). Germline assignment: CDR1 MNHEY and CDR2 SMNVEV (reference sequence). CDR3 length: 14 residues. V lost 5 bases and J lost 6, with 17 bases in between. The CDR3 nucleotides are TGTGCCAGCAGTCTAGGGGATCCAGGGCTCGAGCAGTACTTC. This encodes CASSLGDPGLEQYF.

CDR3 DNA: TGTGCCAGCATCGGGTCGACTAGCCATACAGATACGCAGTATTTT. It is translated as CASIGSTSHTDTQYF. This sequence joins TRBV7-8 and TRBJ2-3, with TRBD2 identical over 7 bases. This CDR3 region has 15 residues. In germline, CDR1 is SGHVS, CDR2 FQNEAQ. V lost 7 bases and J lost 3; bases outside the gene matches: 10.

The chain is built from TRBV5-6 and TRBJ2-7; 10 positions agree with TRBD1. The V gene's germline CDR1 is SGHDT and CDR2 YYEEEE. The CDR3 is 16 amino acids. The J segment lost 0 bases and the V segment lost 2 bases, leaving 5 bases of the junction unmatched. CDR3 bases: TGTGCCAGCAGCTTCTGGGGGACAGGGGCCTCCTACGAGCAGTACTTC. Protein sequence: CASSFWGTGASYEQYF.

CDR3 sequence reads: CASSYRFDRGYAYGYTF. The CDR3 DNA reads as TGTGCCAGCAGTTACCGTTTCGACAGGGGGTACGCCTATGGCTACACCTTC. The gene calls are TRBV6-2 or TRBV6-3 and TRBJ1-2, with 9 bases aligning to TRBD1. CDR1 and CDR2 (germline): MNHEY, SVGEGT. V shed 2 bases and J 4 bases; nucleotides not matched to a gene: 11. This CDR3 is 17 amino acids long.

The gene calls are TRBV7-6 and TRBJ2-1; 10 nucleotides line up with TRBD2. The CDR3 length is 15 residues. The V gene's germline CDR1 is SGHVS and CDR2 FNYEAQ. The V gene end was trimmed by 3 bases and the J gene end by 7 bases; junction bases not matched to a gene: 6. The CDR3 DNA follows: TGTGCCAGCAGCTTGGCTAGCGGGAGTGGTAATGAGCAGTTCTTC. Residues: CASSLASGSGNEQFF.